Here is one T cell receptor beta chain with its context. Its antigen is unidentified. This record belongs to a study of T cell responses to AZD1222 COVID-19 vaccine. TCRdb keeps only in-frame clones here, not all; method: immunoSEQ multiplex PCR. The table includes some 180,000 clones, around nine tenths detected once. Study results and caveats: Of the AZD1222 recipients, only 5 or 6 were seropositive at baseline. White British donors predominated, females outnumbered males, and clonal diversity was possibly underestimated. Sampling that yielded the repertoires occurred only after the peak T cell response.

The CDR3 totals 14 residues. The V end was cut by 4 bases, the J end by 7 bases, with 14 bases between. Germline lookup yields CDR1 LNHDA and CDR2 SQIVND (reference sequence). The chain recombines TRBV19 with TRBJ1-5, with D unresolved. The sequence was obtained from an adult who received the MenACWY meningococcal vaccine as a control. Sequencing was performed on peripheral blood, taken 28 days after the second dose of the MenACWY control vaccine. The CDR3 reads CASSRQAGRQPQHF. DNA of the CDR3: TGTGCCAGTAGTAGGCAGGCGGGGAGACAGCCCCAGCATTTT.